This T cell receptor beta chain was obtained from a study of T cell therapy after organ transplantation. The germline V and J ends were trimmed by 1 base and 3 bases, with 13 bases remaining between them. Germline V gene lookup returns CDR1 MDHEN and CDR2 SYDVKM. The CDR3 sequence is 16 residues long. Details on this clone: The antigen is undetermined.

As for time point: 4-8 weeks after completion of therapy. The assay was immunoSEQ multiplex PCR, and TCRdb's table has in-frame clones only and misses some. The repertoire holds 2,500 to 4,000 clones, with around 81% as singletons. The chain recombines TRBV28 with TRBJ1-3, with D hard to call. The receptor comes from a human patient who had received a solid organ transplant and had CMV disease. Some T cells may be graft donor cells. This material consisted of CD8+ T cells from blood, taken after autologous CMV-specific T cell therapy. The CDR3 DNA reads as TGTGCCAGCAGTTTATCAGATTTCGGGGTTGGAAACACCATATATTTT. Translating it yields CASSLSDFGVGNTIYF. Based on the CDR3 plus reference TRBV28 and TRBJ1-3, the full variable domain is DVKVTQSSRYLVKRTGEKVFLECVQDMDHENMFWYRQDPGLGLRLIYFSYDVKMKEKGDIPEGYSVSREKKERFSLILESASTNQTSMYLCASSLSDFGVGNTIYFGEGSWLTVV.